The entry below describes one T cell receptor (beta chain). These data come from a study of T cell changes during pregnancy in multiple sclerosis. The CDR3 runs to 15 residues. Trimming removed 6 bases from V and 5 bases from J; junction bases left unmatched: 12. The germline V gene encodes CDR1 LNHDA and CDR2 SQIVND (reference sequence). This table comes from immunoSEQ multiplex PCR, and its TCRdb copy is limited to in-frame clones, with some not included. Counted here are around 130,000 clones, less than 97% occurring once; the ten biggest clones make up approximately 0.45%. The V and J genes are TRBV19 and TRBJ2-5; 7 bases match TRBD2. The clonotype comes from a female donor with multiple sclerosis, enrolled in a pregnancy study. The sample in question was peripheral blood, obtained after pregnancy. The CDR3 DNA reads as TGTGCCAGTAGCGGATCGCGGGAGTATCAGGAGACCCAGTACTTC. This gives the protein CASSGSREYQETQYF.